The following is a T cell receptor (beta chain) sequence with its context. These data belong to a study of control samples from healthy donors and cancer patients. Here immunoSEQ multiplex PCR was the method, and the copy in TCRdb shows in-frame clones only, minus some. The sample holds under 200,000 clones, about nine tenths seen once. CDR1 is SGDLS and CDR2 is YYNGEE in the germline V gene. The CDR3 extends over 16 amino acids. J was trimmed by 4 bases and V by 0 bases; bases with no gene match: 6. This receptor was taken from a woman between 25 and 40 years old in good health. The V gene is TRBV9, the J gene TRBJ2-3; TRBD2 agrees at 9 bases. Sequences were obtained from blood. DNA for the CDR3: TGTGCCAGCAGCGTAGGGAGCGGGAGGTCGTCAGATACGCAGTATTTT. Its translation is CASSVGSGRSSDTQYF. Filled out from reference TRBV9 and TRBJ2-3, the complete variable domain reads DSGVTQTPKHLITATGQRVTLRCSPRSGDLSVYWYQQSLDQGLQFLIQYYNGEERAKGNILERFSAQQFPDLHSELNLSSLELGDSALYFCASSVGSGRSSDTQYFGPGTRLTVL.